A single sample is the source of the 21 T cell receptor beta chains below, sequenced in a study of cytotoxic CD8 clonotypes in ibrutinib-treated CLL. This table comes from immunoSEQ multiplex PCR, and its TCRdb copy is limited to in-frame clones, with some not included. The table has around 330,000 clones, roughly 71% seen once. Sequencing was performed on PBMCs, taken after 36 months of ibrutinib treatment. These receptors were taken from a human donor with chronic lymphocytic leukemia.

Comment on this clone: This CDR3 is also generated by other DNA sequences in the sample. The J gene is TRBJ2-5, the V gene TRBV18; D is undetermined. The germline V gene has CDR1 KGHSH and CDR2 LQKENI. The length of the CDR3 is 13 residues. Between the trimmed V and J ends, which lost 6 bases and 1 base, there was a span of 9 bases. The CDR3 DNA reads as TGTGCCAGCTCTCCAGGACCCCAAGAGACCCAGTACTTC. The encoded protein is CASSPGPQETQYF. Using reference TRBV18 and TRBJ2-5 for the parts outside the CDR3, the full variable domain is NAGVMQNPRHLVRRRGQEARLRCSPMKGHSHVYWYRQLPEEGLKFMVYLQKENIIDESGMPKERFSAEFPKEGPSILRIQQVVRGDSAAYFCASSPGPQETQYFGPGTRLLVL.

This chain uses TRBV5-6 with TRBJ1-4; D remains unclear. V dropped 2 bases and J dropped 1 base, with 9 bases sitting between them. The CDR3 is 15 amino acids. Germline CDR1 SGHDT, CDR2 YYEEEE. CDR3 residues: CASSFYGGTNEKLFF. CDR3 in DNA: TGTGCCAGCAGCTTTTATGGAGGAACTAATGAAAAACTGTTTTTT.

The rearrangement links TRBV5-1 to TRBJ2-1, with 8 bases identical to TRBD2. The V gene's germline CDR1 is SGHRS and CDR2 YFSETQ. V gave up 4 bases and J gave up 0 bases; unmatched junction bases: 3. The CDR3 totals 15 residues. The CDR3 protein is CASSPSGGSYNEQFF. CDR3 bases: TGCGCCAGCAGCCCCAGCGGGGGCTCCTACAATGAGCAGTTCTTC.

This chain connects TRBV19 to TRBJ2-5, with D possibly being TRBD1 (6 bases). The length of the CDR3 is 13 residues. Looked up from germline, CDR1 is LNHDA and CDR2 is SQIVND (reference sequence). Trimming cost V 6 bases and J 1 base, with 9 bases left between them. CDR3 coding DNA: TGTGCCAGTAGAGAACAGGGCCAAGAGACCCAGTACTTC. It translates to CASREQGQETQYF.

The gene calls are TRBV15 and TRBJ2-5; tentatively, D is TRBD2 (6 bases). The CDR3 totals 13 residues. The V and J ends lost 5 bases and 5 bases respectively, with 12 bases between them. The germline V gene has CDR1 LNHNV and CDR2 YYDKDF (reference sequence). The CDR3 is CATSPRLVETQYF. The CDR3 bases are TGTGCCACCAGCCCCCGACTAGTTGAGACCCAGTACTTC.

The V call is TRBV18, the J call TRBJ2-7, with 8 bases aligning to TRBD1. Germline V lookup: CDR1 KGHSH, CDR2 LQKENI. This CDR3 is 14 amino acids long. Trimming cost V 3 bases and J 2 bases; bases outside gene matches: 3. The CDR3 DNA sequence: TGTGCCAGCTCACCGCAGACAGGGGCCTACGAGCAGTACTTC. It translates to CASSPQTGAYEQYF.

The CDR3 protein is CASRASGSGELFF. Here the CDR3 DNA reads TGTGCCAGCAGAGCTAGCGGTTCTGGGGAGCTGTTTTTT. This chain connects TRBV7-3 to TRBJ2-2, with 7 positions matching TRBD2. CDR1 is SGHTA and CDR2 is FQGTGA in the germline V gene. Losses at the gene ends were 6 bases for V and 8 bases for J; bases not matched to a gene: 6. CDR3 size: 13 residues.

The V call is TRBV6-5, the J call TRBJ1-2; D gene ambiguous. The CDR3 sequence is 13 residues long. Germline loops: CDR1 MNHEY, CDR2 SVGAGI. The V end lost 4 bases, the J end lost 2 bases, and 8 bases lay between the germline ends. The CDR3 loop is CASSWERNYGYTF. The CDR3 bases are TGTGCCAGCAGTTGGGAGAGGAACTATGGCTACACCTTC.

V gene TRBV5-6 combines with J gene TRBJ1-1, with D unclear. The CDR3 contains 14 residues. Germline loops: CDR1 SGHDT, CDR2 YYEEEE. V lost 0 bases to trimming and J lost 1 base, with 7 bases between them. In nucleotides, the CDR3 is TGTGCCAGCAGCTTGGGGGGTAGGAACACTGAAGCTTTCTTT. As protein: CASSLGGRNTEAFF.

The chain employs TRBV11-2 and TRBJ2-1; D not certain. Trimming pared 4 bases from V and 3 bases from J, leaving 16 bases between. Per the germline V gene, CDR1 is SGHAT and CDR2 is FQNNGV. CDR3 length equals 16 residues. The CDR3 reads CASSSRWQNDYNEQFF. Here the CDR3 DNA reads TGTGCCAGCAGCTCCCGGTGGCAGAACGACTACAATGAGCAGTTCTTC.

This chain uses TRBV19 with TRBJ1-4, with D possibly TRBD1 on 5 matching bases. Trimming left V 5 bases short and J 8 bases short, with 18 bases between. This CDR3 contains 15 residues. CDR1 is LNHDA, CDR2 SQIVND, per germline (reference sequence). The CDR3: CASSWIRARREKLFF. The CDR3 bases are TGTGCCAGTAGTTGGATCAGGGCAAGGCGAGAAAAACTGTTTTTT.

The rearrangement links TRBV10-2 to TRBJ2-7; possibly TRBD1 for D (5 bases). CDR1 is WSHSY, CDR2 SAAADI, per germline. The V gene lost 5 bases and the J gene lost 0 bases, with 23 bases spanning the gap. The CDR3 consists of 18 residues. Here the CDR3 reads CASSSPIVWGRLSYEQYF. CDR3 DNA sequence: TGCGCCAGCAGTTCTCCGATCGTCTGGGGCCGCCTCTCCTACGAGCAGTACTTC.

This chain uses TRBV7-8 with TRBJ2-7, with TRBD2 identical over 9 bases. From germline, CDR1 is SGHVS and CDR2 FQNEAQ. This CDR3 has 14 residues. Trimming took 4 bases from V and 3 from J; bases not matched to a gene: 4. The CDR3 coding sequence is TGTGCCAGCAGCTGGACTAGCGAGTTCTACGAGCAGTACTTC. This codes for CASSWTSEFYEQYF.

This rearrangement joins TRBV6-6 to TRBJ1-4, with 10 bases fitting TRBD1. Looked up from germline, CDR1 is MNHNY and CDR2 is SVGAGI (reference sequence). The CDR3 length is 14 residues. J lost 7 bases, V lost 5 bases, and 4 bases had no gene match. The CDR3 region has the DNA TGTGCCAGCAGTCAGACAGGGGGCGTTGAAAAACTGTTTTTT. It specifies CASSQTGGVEKLFF.

This chain joins TRBV9 and TRBJ1-5; D gene uncertain. V lost 0 bases to trimming and J lost 4 bases, with 5 bases between them. The CDR3 has 13 residues. Germline lookup yields CDR1 SGDLS and CDR2 YYNGEE. CDR3 sequence: CASSVDPNQPQHF. The CDR3 DNA reads as TGTGCCAGCAGCGTAGACCCGAATCAGCCCCAGCATTTT.

Of note for this clone: Other DNA sequences within the sample encode an identical CDR3. The chain links TRBV29-1 to TRBJ2-1; D not resolved. Germline V CDR1 and CDR2: SQVTM, ANQGSEA. V lost 3 bases, J lost 4 bases, and 4 bases lay in between. The CDR3 has 11 amino acids. CDR3 sequence (DNA): TGCAGCGTTGAGGGATACAATGAGCAGTTCTTC. It specifies CSVEGYNEQFF.

This clone was counted only a few times. V and J are TRBV27 and TRBJ1-5; TRBD1 agrees at 8 bases. The V and J ends lost 5 bases and 6 bases, in that order; junction bases with no gene match: 6. The germline V gene has CDR1 MNHEY and CDR2 SMNVEV (reference sequence). The CDR3 is 14 residues long. CDR3 residues: CASSRTGLLQPQHF. The CDR3 nucleotides read TGTGCCAGCAGTCGGACAGGGCTACTTCAGCCCCAGCATTTT.

The chain has TRBV2 and TRBJ2-7; 13 bases agree with TRBD2. Germline CDR1 and CDR2: SNHLY and FYNNEI. The CDR3 consists of 16 residues. The trim removed 7 bases at V and 1 base at J, leaving 7 bases unmatched. The CDR3 loop is CASISGLAGVSYEQYF. CDR3 coding DNA: TGTGCCAGCATATCAGGACTAGCGGGAGTTTCCTACGAGCAGTACTTC.

This clone was picked up a small number of times. V is TRBV5-1 and J is TRBJ2-7; perhaps TRBD2 as D (5 bases). Germline loops: CDR1 SGHRS, CDR2 YFSETQ. There are 14 residues in the CDR3. The V end lost 4 bases, the J end lost 5 bases, and 16 bases lay between the germline ends. The CDR3 bases are TGCGCCAGCAGCCCCGGACTTAGCGTCCACGAGCAGTACTTC. Encoded protein: CASSPGLSVHEQYF.

V usage is TRBV27 and J usage is TRBJ2-7, with D possibly matching TRBD2 (5 bases). This CDR3 spans 13 amino acids. Germline V CDR1 and CDR2: MNHEY, SMNVEV (reference sequence). V lost 6 bases and J lost 3, with 12 bases in between. The CDR3 bases are TGTGCCAGCAGCGTAAGAGGAGGCTACGAGCAGTACTTC. Translating gives CASSVRGGYEQYF.

This clone has only a few counts. Within the sample, other DNA sequences also encode this same CDR3. The CDR3: CASSPSYEQYF. The CDR3 bases are TGTGCCAGCAGCCCATCCTACGAGCAGTACTTC. This chain joins TRBV11-2 and TRBJ2-7; the D is unclear. V was clipped by 5 bases and J by 1 base, with 3 bases between them. Germline CDR1 reads SGHAT; CDR2 reads FQNNGV. This CDR3 has 11 residues.